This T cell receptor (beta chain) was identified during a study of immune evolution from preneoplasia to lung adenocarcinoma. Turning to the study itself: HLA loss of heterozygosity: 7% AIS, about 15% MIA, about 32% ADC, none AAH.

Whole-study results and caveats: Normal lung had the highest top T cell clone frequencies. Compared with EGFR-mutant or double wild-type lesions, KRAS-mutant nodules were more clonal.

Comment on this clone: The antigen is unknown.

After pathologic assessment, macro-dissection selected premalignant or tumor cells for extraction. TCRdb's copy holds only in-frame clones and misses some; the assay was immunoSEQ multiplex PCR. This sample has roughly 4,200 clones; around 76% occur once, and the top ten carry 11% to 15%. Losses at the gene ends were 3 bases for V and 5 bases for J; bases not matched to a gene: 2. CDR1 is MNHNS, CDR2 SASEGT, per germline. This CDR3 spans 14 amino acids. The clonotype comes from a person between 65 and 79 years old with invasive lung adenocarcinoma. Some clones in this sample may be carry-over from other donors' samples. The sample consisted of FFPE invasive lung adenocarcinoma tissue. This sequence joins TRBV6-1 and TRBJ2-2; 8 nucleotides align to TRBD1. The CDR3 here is CASSDRGQTGELFF. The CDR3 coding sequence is TGTGCCAGCAGTGACAGGGGGCAGACCGGGGAGCTGTTTTTT.